Shown below are 19 T cell receptor beta chains from a single sample sequenced in a study of graft-versus-host responses after intestinal transplantation. No antigen has been assigned to these receptors. Data came from immunoSEQ multiplex PCR; TCRdb stores just in-frame clones and leaves some out. The sample shows around 100,000 clones, roughly 93% of them seen only once. The sample here was unstimulated CD8+ T cells sorted from spleen or lymph node cells, taken before intestinal transplant. These receptors came from a human donor who received an intestinal transplant.

The chain carries TRBV27 and TRBJ2-2, with D hard to call. CDR3 size: 11 residues. CDR1 and CDR2 from the germline V gene are MNHEY and SMNVEV (reference sequence). V shed 8 bases and J shed 2 bases, with 3 bases lying between them. In DNA form, the CDR3 reads TGTGCCAGCTCAAACACCGGGGAGCTGTTTTTT. As protein: CASSNTGELFF.

This clone was seen a single time. This chain uses TRBV7-6 with TRBJ1-1; 7 positions match TRBD1. V trimming: 4 bases; J trimming: 8 bases; junction bases outside the gene matches: 22. The CDR3 runs to 18 residues. Per germline, CDR1 SGHVS and CDR2 FNYEAQ. The CDR3 here is CASSSPPNRDHRGWEAFF. For the CDR3, the DNA is TGTGCCAGCAGCTCGCCCCCCAACCGGGACCACAGGGGTTGGGAAGCTTTCTTT.

The V gene is TRBV27, the J gene TRBJ2-3; D is undetermined. V lost 8 bases to trimming and J lost 2 bases, with 5 bases between them. The CDR3 length is 11 residues. Germline V gene data show CDR1 as MNHEY and CDR2 as SMNVEV (reference sequence). CDR3 amino acids: CASGNTDTQYF. The CDR3 DNA sequence: TGTGCCAGCGGTAACACAGATACGCAGTATTTT.

This chain uses TRBV20-1 with TRBJ2-3; D uncertain. The CDR3 is made up of 11 amino acids. From germline, CDR1 is DFQATT and CDR2 SNEGSKA (reference sequence). Trimming removed 6 bases from V and 14 bases from J, with 18 bases in between. This CDR3 reads CSAPQNFVWYF. CDR3 in DNA: TGCAGTGCACCTCAAAATTTTGTATGGTATTTT.

V is TRBV19 and J is TRBJ2-4; D not resolved. V lost 3 bases and J 6 bases, leaving 9 bases between the germline ends. This CDR3 contains 13 residues. Germline V gene sequence: CDR1 LNHDA, CDR2 SQIVND (reference sequence). The CDR3 is CASSMGAVNIQYF. The CDR3 DNA follows: TGTGCCAGTAGTATGGGTGCTGTAAACATTCAGTACTTC.

This chain uses TRBV9 with TRBJ2-7; 10 bases match TRBD1. Germline CDR1 reads SGDLS; CDR2 reads YYNGEE. CDR3 size: 15 residues. Trimming took 4 bases from V and 3 from J; bases not matched to a gene: 7. CDR3 loop: CASSKTGGDSYEQYF. CDR3 nucleotides: TGTGCCAGCAGCAAGACAGGGGGCGATAGCTACGAGCAGTACTTC.

Note on this clone: The same CDR3 is also encoded by other DNA sequences in this sample. This sequence joins TRBV4-1 and TRBJ2-7; the D is unclear. The CDR3 length is 12 residues. In germline, CDR1 is MGHRA, CDR2 YSYEKL. The V gene lost 0 bases and the J gene lost 5 bases, with 5 bases spanning the gap. The CDR3 protein is CASSQEGDEQYF. The CDR3 coding sequence is TGCGCCAGCAGCCAAGAGGGTGACGAGCAGTACTTC.

The genes are TRBV5-4 and TRBJ2-5; TRBD1 matches 10 bases. The V gene's germline CDR1 is SGHNT and CDR2 YYREEE (reference sequence). V lost 4 bases, J lost 5 bases, and 11 bases stayed unmatched. The CDR3 totals 16 residues. CDR3 bases: TGTGCCAGCAGCACCTTGACAGGGGGCGCCGGGGAGACCCAGTACTTC. This translates into CASSTLTGGAGETQYF. The whole variable domain, filled in from reference TRBV5-4 and TRBJ2-5, reads ETGVTQSPTHLIKTRGQQVTLRCSSQSGHNTVSWYQQALGQGPQFIFQYYREEENGRGNFPPRFSGLQFPNYSSELNVNALELDDSALYLCASSTLTGGAGETQYFGPGTRLLVL.

CDR3 residues: CASGIRTSYEQYF. The CDR3 DNA follows: TGTGCCAGCGGCATTAGAACTTCCTACGAGCAGTACTTC. The V and J genes are TRBV2 and TRBJ2-7; D is undetermined. This CDR3 region has 13 residues. Looked up from germline, CDR1 is SNHLY and CDR2 is FYNNEI. The V gene lost 8 bases and the J gene lost 1 base, with 12 bases spanning the gap.

This clone was detected once. The chain combines TRBV19 with TRBJ2-1; D call uncertain. V was clipped by 3 bases and J by 5 bases, with 8 bases between them. Germline lookup yields CDR1 LNHDA and CDR2 SQIVND (reference sequence). This CDR3 contains 13 residues. The CDR3 region is CASSIGGNNEQFF. In DNA form, the CDR3 reads TGTGCCAGTAGTATCGGTGGGAACAATGAGCAGTTCTTC.

This rearrangement joins TRBV2 to TRBJ2-5; D is possibly TRBD2 (5 bases). Between the trimmed V and J ends, which lost 2 bases and 3 bases, there was a span of 7 bases. Germline CDR1 is SNHLY and CDR2 is FYNNEI. This CDR3 contains 13 residues. The CDR3: CASSEPGKETQYF. For the CDR3, the DNA is TGTGCCAGCAGTGAACCGGGAAAAGAGACCCAGTACTTC. The complete variable domain, with remaining parts taken from reference TRBV2 and TRBJ2-5, reads EPEVTQTPSHQVTQMGQEVILRCVPISNHLYFYWYRQILGQKVEFLVSFYNNEISEKSEIFDDQFSVERPDGSNFTLKIRSTKLEDSAMYFCASSEPGKETQYFGPGTRLLVL.

The CDR3 sequence is CASSQETGGGGNGYTF. The CDR3 nucleotides read TGCGCCAGCAGCCAAGAAACTGGGGGAGGGGGCAATGGCTACACCTTC. J is TRBJ1-2 and V is TRBV4-1; 7 nucleotides match TRBD1. The CDR3 extends over 16 amino acids. CDR1 MGHRA and CDR2 YSYEKL come from the germline V gene. The V and J ends lost 0 bases and 6 bases, in that order; junction bases with no gene match: 10.

This clone was seen a single time. The chain links TRBV4-1 to TRBJ2-1; TRBD2 matches 8 bases. The germline gives CDR1 MGHRA, CDR2 YSYEKL. V trimming: 0 bases; J trimming: 8 bases; junction bases outside the gene matches: 12. The CDR3 spans 17 residues. The CDR3 region has the DNA TGCGCCAGCAGCCAAGATCCCTCAGCGGGGGCCACCGATGAGCAGTTCTTC. The encoded protein is CASSQDPSAGATDEQFF.

V gene TRBV11-2 combines with J gene TRBJ2-1; D is uncertain. Germline CDR1 is SGHAT and CDR2 is FQNNGV. The CDR3 has 12 amino acids. V gave up 0 bases and J gave up 12 bases, with 9 bases separating them. The DNA for the CDR3 is TGTGCCAGCAGCTTAGATTCAATTTGGCAGTTCTTC. It specifies CASSLDSIWQFF.

The chain uses TRBV6-6 and TRBJ2-7; D not resolved. This CDR3 has 15 amino acids. The V end lost 0 bases, the J end lost 6 bases, and 15 bases lay between the germline ends. Per germline, CDR1 MNHNY and CDR2 SVGAGI (reference sequence). CDR3 amino acids: CASSYSWLIEGEQYF. As DNA, the CDR3 is TGTGCCAGCAGTTACTCGTGGTTGATCGAAGGCGAGCAGTACTTC.

J is TRBJ1-2 and V is TRBV6-5, with unresolved D. Between the trimmed V and J ends, which lost 5 bases and 8 bases, there was a span of 15 bases. The CDR3 runs to 13 residues. The germline CDR1 and CDR2 sequences are MNHEY and SVGAGI. The CDR3 reads CASSPRLSEGYTF. For the CDR3, the DNA is TGTGCCAGCAGTCCTAGGCTTTCTGAGGGCTACACCTTC.

The genes are TRBV4-2 and TRBJ1-1, with 7 bases matching TRBD1. Losses at the gene ends were 5 bases for V and 4 bases for J; bases not matched to a gene: 16. In germline, CDR1 is LGHNA, CDR2 YNFKEQ. The CDR3 extends over 17 amino acids. The CDR3 here is CASSSSGEGAWSTEAFF. The CDR3 region has the DNA TGTGCCAGCAGCTCAAGCGGGGAGGGGGCCTGGAGCACTGAAGCTTTCTTT.

This chain's CDR3 is CASSLRGAGYEQYF. CDR3 DNA: TGTGCCAGCAGCTTGAGGGGGGCCGGGTACGAGCAGTACTTC. This sequence joins TRBV5-6 and TRBJ2-7; D tentatively reads TRBD1 or TRBD2 (6 bases each). Germline-derived CDR1 and CDR2 are SGHDT and YYEEEE. Trimming removed 1 base from V and 4 bases from J, with 12 bases in between. The CDR3 is 14 amino acids.

The chain carries TRBV2 and TRBJ2-3; perhaps TRBD1 as D (7 bases). Germline CDR1 SNHLY, CDR2 FYNNEI. The V and J ends lost 11 bases and 3 bases respectively, with 27 bases between them. The CDR3 is made up of 17 amino acids. The CDR3 coding sequence is TGTGCCTGGACTGGGGGGACAGCCTCTGCGGGGACAGATACGCAGTATTTT. It translates to CAWTGGTASAGTDTQYF.